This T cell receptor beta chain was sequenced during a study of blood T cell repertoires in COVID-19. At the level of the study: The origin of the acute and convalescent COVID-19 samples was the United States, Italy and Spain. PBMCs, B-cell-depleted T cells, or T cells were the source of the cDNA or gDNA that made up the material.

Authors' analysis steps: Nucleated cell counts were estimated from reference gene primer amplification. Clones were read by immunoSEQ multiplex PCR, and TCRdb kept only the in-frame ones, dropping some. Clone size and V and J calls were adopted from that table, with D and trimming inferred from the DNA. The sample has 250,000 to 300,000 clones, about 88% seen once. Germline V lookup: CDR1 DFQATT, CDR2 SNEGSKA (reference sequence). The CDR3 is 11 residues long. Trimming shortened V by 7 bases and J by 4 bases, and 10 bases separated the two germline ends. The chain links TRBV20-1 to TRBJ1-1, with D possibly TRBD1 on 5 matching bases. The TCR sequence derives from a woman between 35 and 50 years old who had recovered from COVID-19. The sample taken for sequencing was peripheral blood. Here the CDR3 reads CSVAGVTEAFF. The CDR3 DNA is TGCAGTGTCGCGGGGGTCACTGAAGCTTTCTTT.